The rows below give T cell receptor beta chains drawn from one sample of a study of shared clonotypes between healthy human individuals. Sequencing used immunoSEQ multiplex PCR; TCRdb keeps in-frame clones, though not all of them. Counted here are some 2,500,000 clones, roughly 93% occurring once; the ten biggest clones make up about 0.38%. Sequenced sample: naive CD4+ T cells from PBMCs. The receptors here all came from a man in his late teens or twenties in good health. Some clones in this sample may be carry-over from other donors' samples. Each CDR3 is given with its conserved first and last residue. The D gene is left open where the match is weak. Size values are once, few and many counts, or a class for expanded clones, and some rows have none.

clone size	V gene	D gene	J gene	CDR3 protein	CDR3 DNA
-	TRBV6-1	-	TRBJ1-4	CASRRGPNEKLFF	TGTGCCAGCCGGCGGGGTCCTAATGAAAAACTGTTTTTT
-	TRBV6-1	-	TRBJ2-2	CASTSGPQNTGELFF	TGTGCCAGCACTTCCGGGCCCCAAAACACCGGGGAGCTGTTTTTT
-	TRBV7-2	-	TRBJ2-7	CASSSVVGSGSYEQYF	TGTGCCAGCAGCTCGGTAGTAGGCTCCGGCTCCTACGAGCAGTACTTC
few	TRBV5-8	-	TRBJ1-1	CASSRSMPKAFF	TGTGCCAGCAGTCGGTCAATGCCAAAAGCTTTCTTT
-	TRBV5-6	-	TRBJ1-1	CASSFPGRTEAFF	TGTGCCAGCAGCTTCCCGGGGCGCACTGAAGCTTTCTTT
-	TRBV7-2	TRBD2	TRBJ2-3	CASSSHGGLAGVINTQYF	TGTGCCAGCAGCTCCCACGGAGGGCTAGCGGGAGTGATTAATACGCAGTATTTT
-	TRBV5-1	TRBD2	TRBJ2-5	CASSLAPSGGGETQYF	TGCGCCAGCAGCTTGGCCCCTAGCGGGGGGGGAGAGACCCAGTACTTC
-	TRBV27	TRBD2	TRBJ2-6	CASSLRLAGPLGANVLTF	TGTGCCAGCAGTCTAAGACTAGCGGGCCCCCTGGGGGCCAACGTCCTGACTTTC
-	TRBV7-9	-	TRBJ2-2	CASSLAGWDTGELFF	TGTGCCAGCAGCTTAGCAGGGTGGGACACCGGGGAGCTGTTTTTT
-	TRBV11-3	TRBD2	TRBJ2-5	CASVGLAILEGQETQYF	TGTGCCAGCGTAGGACTAGCAATTCTAGAGGGCCAAGAGACCCAGTACTTC
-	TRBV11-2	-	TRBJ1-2	CASSFGGDYGYTF	TGTGCCAGCAGCTTTGGCGGGGACTATGGCTACACCTTC
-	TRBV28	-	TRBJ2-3	CASSLSSTTDTQYF	TGTGCCAGCAGCCTCAGCTCTACCACAGATACGCAGTATTTT
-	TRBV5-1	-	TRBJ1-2	CASSLGQGNNYGYTF	TGCGCCAGCAGCTTGGGCCAGGGAAATAACTATGGCTACACCTTC
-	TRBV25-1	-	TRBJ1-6	CASSAGSYNSPLHF	TGTGCCAGCAGTGCGGGGTCCTATAATTCACCCCTCCACTTT
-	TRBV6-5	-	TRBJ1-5	CASSLSSELGQPQHF	TGTGCCAGCAGTCTATCATCGGAGTTAGGGCAGCCCCAGCATTTT
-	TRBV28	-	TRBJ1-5	CASSYGARQPPQHF	TGTGCCAGCAGTTACGGGGCGCGTCAACCGCCCCAGCATTTT
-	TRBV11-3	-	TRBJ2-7	CASSSRVRTPVNEQYF	TGTGCCAGCAGCTCCAGAGTACGGACGCCTGTAAACGAGCAGTACTTC
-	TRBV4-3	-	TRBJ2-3	CASSQDRRATGTQYF	TGCGCCAGCAGCCAAGACAGGAGGGCCACGGGTACGCAGTATTTT
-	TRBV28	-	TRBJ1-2	CASSFSGAGEGYTF	TGTGCCAGCAGTTTCTCAGGGGCTGGAGAGGGCTACACCTTC
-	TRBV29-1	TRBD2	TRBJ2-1	CSVEEVTSGEQFF	TGCAGCGTTGAAGAGGTGACTAGCGGTGAGCAGTTCTTC
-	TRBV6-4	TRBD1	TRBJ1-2	CASSDTGTGAFGYTF	TGTGCCAGCAGTGACACCGGGACAGGGGCATTCGGCTACACCTTC
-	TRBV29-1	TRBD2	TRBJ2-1	CSVRGSSYNEQFF	TGCAGCGTTCGCGGGAGCTCCTACAATGAGCAGTTCTTC
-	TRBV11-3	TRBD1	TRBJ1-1	CASSPGQGGTEAFF	TGCGCCAGCAGCCCGGGACAGGGGGGTACTGAAGCTTTCTTT
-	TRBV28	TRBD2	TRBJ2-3	CASSPGTSGYTDTQYF	TGTGCCAGCAGTCCTGGGACTAGCGGATACACAGATACGCAGTATTTT
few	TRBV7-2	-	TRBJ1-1	CASSFQMSDAEAFF	-
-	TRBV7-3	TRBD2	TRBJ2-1	CASSFLAGSYNEQFF	TGTGCCAGCAGCTTTCTAGCGGGATCCTACAATGAGCAGTTCTTC
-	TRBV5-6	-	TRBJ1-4	CASSRQGMTNEKLFF	TGTGCCAGCAGCCGCCAGGGGATGACTAATGAAAAACTGTTTTTT
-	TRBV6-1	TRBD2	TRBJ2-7	CASSDGPSGYEQYF	TGTGCCAGCAGTGACGGTCCTAGCGGCTACGAGCAGTACTTC
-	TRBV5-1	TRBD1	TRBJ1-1	CASSLTAGGNTEAFF	TGCGCCAGCAGTTTGACGGCAGGGGGGAACACTGAAGCTTTCTTT
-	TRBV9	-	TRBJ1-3	CASSVGDGSGNTIYF	TGTGCCAGCAGCGTGGGGGACGGCTCTGGAAACACCATATATTTT
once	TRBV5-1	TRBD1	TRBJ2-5	CASSYGTAGETQYF	TGCGCCAGCAGCTATGGGACAGCAGGAGAGACCCAGTACTTC
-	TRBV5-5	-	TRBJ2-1	CASSLEVRKSYNEQFF	TGTGCCAGCAGCTTGGAGGTTAGAAAATCCTACAATGAGCAGTTCTTC
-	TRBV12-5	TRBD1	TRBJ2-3	CASGIGTGNTDTQYF	TGTGCTAGTGGTATCGGGACAGGGAACACAGATACGCAGTATTTT
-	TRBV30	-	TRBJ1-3	CAWSRTGNTIYF	TGTGCCTGGAGCCGGACTGGAAACACCATATATTTT
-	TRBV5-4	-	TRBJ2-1	CASRSNPPGTSFYNEQFF	TGTGCCAGCAGGTCCAACCCGCCAGGGACTTCCTTCTACAATGAGCAGTTCTTC
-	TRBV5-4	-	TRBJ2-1	CASSLGLISGYNEQFF	TGTGCCAGCAGCTTGGGCCTCATTAGCGGCTACAATGAGCAGTTCTTC
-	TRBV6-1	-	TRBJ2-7	CASSAEPYEQYF	TGTGCCAGCTCGGCAGAACCCTACGAGCAGTACTTC
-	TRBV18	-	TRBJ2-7	CASSPPLRESSYEQYF	TGTGCCAGCTCACCACCCCTCCGGGAGAGCTCCTACGAGCAGTACTTC
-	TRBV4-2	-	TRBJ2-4	CASSQDFAWGNIQYF	TGTGCCAGCAGCCAAGATTTTGCGTGGGGAAACATTCAGTACTTC
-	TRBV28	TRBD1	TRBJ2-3	CASSPPTGGVSTDTQYF	TGTGCCAGCAGTCCCCCGACAGGGGGGGTGAGCACAGATACGCAGTATTTT